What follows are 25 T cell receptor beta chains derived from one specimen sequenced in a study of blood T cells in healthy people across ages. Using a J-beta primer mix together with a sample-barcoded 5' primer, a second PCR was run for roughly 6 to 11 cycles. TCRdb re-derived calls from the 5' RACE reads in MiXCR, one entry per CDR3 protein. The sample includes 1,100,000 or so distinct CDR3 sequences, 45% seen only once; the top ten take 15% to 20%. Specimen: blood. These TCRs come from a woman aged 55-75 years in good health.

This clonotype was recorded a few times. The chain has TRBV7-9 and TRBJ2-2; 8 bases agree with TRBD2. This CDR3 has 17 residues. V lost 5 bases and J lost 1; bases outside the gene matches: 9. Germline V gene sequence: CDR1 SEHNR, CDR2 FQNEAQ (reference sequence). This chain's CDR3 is CASSPPPSGRNTGELFF. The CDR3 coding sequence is TGTGCCAGCAGCCCACCTCCCAGCGGGAGGAACACCGGGGAGCTGTTTTTT.

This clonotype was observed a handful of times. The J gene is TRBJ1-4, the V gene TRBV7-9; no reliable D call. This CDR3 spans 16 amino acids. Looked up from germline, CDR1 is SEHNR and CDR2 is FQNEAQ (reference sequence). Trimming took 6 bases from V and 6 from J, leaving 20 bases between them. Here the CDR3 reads CASRTTTGNVYEKLFF. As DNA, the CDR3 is TGTGCCAGCAGGACCACGACGGGGAACGTTTATGAAAAACTGTTTTTT.

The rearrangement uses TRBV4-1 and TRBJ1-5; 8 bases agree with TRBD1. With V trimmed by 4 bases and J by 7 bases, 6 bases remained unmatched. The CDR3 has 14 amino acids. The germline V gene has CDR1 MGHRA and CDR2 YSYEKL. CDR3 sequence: CASSPGTGEQPQHF. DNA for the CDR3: TGCGCCAGCAGCCCCGGGACAGGAGAACAGCCCCAGCATTTT.

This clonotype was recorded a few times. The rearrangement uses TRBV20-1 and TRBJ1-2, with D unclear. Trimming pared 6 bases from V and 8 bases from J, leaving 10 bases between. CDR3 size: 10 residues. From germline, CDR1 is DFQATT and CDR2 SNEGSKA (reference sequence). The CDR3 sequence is CSAQLGGYTF. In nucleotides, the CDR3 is TGCAGTGCGCAACTCGGGGGCTACACCTTC.

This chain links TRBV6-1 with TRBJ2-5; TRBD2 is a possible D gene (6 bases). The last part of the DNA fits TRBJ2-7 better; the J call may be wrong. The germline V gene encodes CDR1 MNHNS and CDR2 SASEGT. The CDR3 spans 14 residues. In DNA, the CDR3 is TGTGCCAGCAGGCGACGGGGGATTGGGGGCGAGCAGTACTTC. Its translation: CASRRRGIGGEQYF.

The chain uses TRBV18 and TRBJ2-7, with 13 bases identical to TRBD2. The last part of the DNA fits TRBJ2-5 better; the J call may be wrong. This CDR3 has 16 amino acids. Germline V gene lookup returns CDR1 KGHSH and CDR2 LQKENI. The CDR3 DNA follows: TGTGCCAGCTCACCGTCACTAGCGGGAGGGTTGGAGACCCAGTACTTC. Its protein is CASSPSLAGGLETQYF.

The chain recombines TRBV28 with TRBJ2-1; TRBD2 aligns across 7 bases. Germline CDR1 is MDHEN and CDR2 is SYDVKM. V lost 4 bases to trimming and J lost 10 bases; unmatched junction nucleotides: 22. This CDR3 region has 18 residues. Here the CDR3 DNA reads TGTGCCAGCAGTTCGAGGGAATTTAGCGGGTCCCCCTCCTACGAGCAGTTCTTC. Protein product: CASSSREFSGSPSYEQFF.

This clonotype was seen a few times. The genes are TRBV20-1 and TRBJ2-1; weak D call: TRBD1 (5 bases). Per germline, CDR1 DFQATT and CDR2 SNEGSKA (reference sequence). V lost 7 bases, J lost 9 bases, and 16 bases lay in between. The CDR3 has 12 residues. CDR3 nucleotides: TGCAGTGGACTCCACCAGGGAAGTGAGCAGTTCTTC. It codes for CSGLHQGSEQFF.

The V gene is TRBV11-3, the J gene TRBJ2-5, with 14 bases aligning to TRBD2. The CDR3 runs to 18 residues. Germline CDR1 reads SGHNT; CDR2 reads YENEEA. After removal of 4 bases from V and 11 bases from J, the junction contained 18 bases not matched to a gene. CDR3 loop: CASSSSGWGLAGDPEQYF. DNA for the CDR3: TGTGCCAGCAGCTCTTCAGGGTGGGGACTAGCGGGAGATCCAGAGCAGTACTTC.

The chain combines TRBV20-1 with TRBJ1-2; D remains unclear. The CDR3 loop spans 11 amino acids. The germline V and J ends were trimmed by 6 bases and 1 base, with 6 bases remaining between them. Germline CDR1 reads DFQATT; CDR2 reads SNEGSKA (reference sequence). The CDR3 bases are TGCAGTGCAAAGTTTAACTATGGCTACACCTTC. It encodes CSAKFNYGYTF.

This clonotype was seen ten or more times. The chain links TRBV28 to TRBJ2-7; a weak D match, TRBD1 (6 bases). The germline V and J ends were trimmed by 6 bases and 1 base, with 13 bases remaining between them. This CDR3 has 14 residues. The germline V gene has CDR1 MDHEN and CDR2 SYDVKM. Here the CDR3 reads CASRPGTPSYEQYF. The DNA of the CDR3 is TGTGCCAGCAGGCCCGGGACACCTTCCTACGAGCAGTACTTC. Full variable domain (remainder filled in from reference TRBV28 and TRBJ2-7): DVKVTQSSRYLVKRTGEKVFLECVQDMDHENMFWYRQDPGLGLRLIYFSYDVKMKEKGDIPEGYSVSREKKERFSLILESASTNQTSMYLCASRPGTPSYEQYFGPGTRLTVT.

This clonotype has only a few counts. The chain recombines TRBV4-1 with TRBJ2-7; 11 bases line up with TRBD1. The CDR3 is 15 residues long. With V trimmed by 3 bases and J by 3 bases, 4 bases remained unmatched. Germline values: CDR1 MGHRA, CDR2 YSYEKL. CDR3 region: CASSQLGTGGYEQYF. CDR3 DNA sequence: TGCGCCAGCAGCCAGCTCGGGACAGGGGGCTACGAGCAGTACTTC.

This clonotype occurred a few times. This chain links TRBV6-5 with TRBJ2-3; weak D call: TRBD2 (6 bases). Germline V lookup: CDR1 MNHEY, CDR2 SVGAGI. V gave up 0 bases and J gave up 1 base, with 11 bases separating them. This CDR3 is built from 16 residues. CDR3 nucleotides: TGTGCCAGCAGTTACTCGACCAGGGAGGGCACAGATACGCAGTATTTT. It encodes CASSYSTREGTDTQYF.

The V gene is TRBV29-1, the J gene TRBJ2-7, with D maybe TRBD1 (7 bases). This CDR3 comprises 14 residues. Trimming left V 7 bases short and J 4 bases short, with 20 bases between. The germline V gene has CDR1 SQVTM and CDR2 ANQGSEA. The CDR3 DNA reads TGCAGCGCTTGCATCGCGGGACAGATTTACGAGCAGTACTTC. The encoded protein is CSACIAGQIYEQYF.

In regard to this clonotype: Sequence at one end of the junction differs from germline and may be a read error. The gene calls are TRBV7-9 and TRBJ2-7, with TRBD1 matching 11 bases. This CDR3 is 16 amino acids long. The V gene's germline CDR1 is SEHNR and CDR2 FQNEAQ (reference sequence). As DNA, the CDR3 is TGTGCCAGCAGCCGAATGGGACAGGGGGGAACCTACGAGCACTACTTC. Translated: CASSRMGQGGTYEHYF.

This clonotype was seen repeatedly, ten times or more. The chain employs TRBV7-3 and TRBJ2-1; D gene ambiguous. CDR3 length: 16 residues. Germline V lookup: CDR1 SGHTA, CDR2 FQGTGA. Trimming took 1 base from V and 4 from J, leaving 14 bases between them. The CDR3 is CASSLSRLAGYNEQFF. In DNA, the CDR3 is TGTGCCAGCAGCTTAAGTCGGTTAGCCGGGTACAATGAGCAGTTCTTC.

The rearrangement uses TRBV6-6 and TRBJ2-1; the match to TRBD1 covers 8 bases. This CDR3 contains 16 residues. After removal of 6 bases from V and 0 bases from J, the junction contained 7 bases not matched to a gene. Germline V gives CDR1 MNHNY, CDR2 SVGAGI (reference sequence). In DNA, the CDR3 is TGTGCCAGCAGCCGGGGACAGGCTAGCTCCTACAATGAGCAGTTCTTC. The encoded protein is CASSRGQASSYNEQFF.

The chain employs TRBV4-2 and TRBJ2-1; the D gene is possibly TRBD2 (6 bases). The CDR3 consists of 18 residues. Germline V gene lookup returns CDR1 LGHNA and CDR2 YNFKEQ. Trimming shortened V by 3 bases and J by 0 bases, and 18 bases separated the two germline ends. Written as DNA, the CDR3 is TGTGCCAGCAGCCAGGTTCCCCCTAGCGCCCGCTCCTACAATGAGCAGTTCTTC. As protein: CASSQVPPSARSYNEQFF.

The DNA for the CDR3 is TGTGCCACCGCTCCTGGGACAAGCTATGGCTACACCTTC. This codes for CATAPGTSYGYTF. The rearrangement joins TRBV15 to TRBJ1-2, with D perhaps TRBD1 (6 bases). The CDR3 totals 13 residues. The V gene's germline CDR1 is LNHNV and CDR2 YYDKDF (reference sequence). Trimming pared 8 bases from V and 4 bases from J, leaving 14 bases between.

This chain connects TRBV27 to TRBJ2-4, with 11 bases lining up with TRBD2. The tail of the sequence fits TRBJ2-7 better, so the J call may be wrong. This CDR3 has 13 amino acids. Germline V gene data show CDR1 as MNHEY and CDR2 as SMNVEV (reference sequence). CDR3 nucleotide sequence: TGTGCCGGCACCTCTAGCGGGAGGTACGAGCAGTACTTC. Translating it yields CAGTSSGRYEQYF.

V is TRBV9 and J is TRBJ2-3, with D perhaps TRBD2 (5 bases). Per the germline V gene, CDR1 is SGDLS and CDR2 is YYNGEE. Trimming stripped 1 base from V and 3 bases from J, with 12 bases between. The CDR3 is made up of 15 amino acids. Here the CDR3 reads CASSVTGSETDTQYF. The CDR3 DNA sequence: TGTGCCAGCAGCGTAACGGGAAGCGAAACAGATACGCAGTATTTT.

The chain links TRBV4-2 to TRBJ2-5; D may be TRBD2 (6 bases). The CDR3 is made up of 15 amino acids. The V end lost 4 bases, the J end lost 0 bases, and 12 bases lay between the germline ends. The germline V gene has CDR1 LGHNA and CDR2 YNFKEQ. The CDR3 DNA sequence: TGTGCCAGCAGCCGGACTATCGGGTACCAAGAGACCCAGTACTTC. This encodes CASSRTIGYQETQYF.

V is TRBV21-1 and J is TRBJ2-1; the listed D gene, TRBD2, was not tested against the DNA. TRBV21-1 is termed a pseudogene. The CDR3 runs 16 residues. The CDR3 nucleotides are TGTGCCAACGGGACTAGCGGGACGCTGTCGTACAATGAGCAGTTCTTC. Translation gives CANGTSGTLSYNEQFF.

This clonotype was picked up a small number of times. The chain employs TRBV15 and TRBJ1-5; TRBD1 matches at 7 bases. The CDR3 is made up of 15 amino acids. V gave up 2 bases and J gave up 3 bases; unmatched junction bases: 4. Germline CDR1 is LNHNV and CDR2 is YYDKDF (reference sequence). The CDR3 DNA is TGTGCCACCAGCAGATCTGGACAGGCCAATCAGCCCCAGCATTTT. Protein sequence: CATSRSGQANQPQHF.

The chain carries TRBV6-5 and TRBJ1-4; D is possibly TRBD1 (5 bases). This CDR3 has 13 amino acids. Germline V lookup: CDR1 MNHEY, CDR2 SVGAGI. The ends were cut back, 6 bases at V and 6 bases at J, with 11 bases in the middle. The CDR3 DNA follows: TGTGCCAGCAGCAATGGAGGGGATGAAAAACTGTTTTTT. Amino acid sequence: CASSNGGDEKLFF.